Following are 27 T cell receptor beta chains from one sample sequenced in a study of blood T cell repertoires in COVID-19. Libraries were prepared by immunoSEQ multiplex PCR; TCRdb keeps only in-frame clonotypes and omits some of them. This sample has 300,000 to 400,000 clones, with approximately 90% found just once. The sample was PBMCs or T cells enriched from blood (not recorded which). The receptors come from a woman between 18 and 29 years old who had recovered from COVID-19.

This clone came up once. The V call is TRBV2, the J call TRBJ1-5; TRBD1 agrees at 11 bases. This CDR3 is 16 amino acids long. The J segment lost 1 base and the V segment lost 8 bases, leaving 7 bases of the junction unmatched. CDR1 SNHLY and CDR2 FYNNEI come from the germline V gene. The chain's CDR3 is CASSRDRGKSNQPQHF. CDR3 sequence (DNA): TGTGCCAGCTCTCGGGACAGGGGGAAAAGCAATCAGCCCCAGCATTTT.

The rearrangement uses TRBV29-1 and TRBJ1-4; D unresolved. V lost 6 bases, J lost 4 bases, and 12 bases lay in between. The CDR3 is made up of 13 amino acids. Germline lookup yields CDR1 SQVTM and CDR2 ANQGSEA. The DNA for the CDR3 is TGCAGCGTCAACAGCTACAATAATGAAAAACTGTTTTTT. Translated: CSVNSYNNEKLFF.

The J gene is TRBJ1-1, the V gene TRBV5-1; D possibly corresponds to TRBD1 (5 bases). CDR3 size: 15 residues. Germline CDR1 is SGHRS and CDR2 is YFSETQ. V was trimmed by 7 bases and J by 5 bases, leaving 21 bases between them. CDR3 coding DNA: TGCGCCAGCTCACAGGCCGAGCAGGGATTAACTGAAGCTTTCTTT. Translating gives CASSQAEQGLTEAFF.

This chain joins TRBV6-2 or TRBV6-3 and TRBJ1-1; 10 bases map to TRBD1. The CDR3 totals 16 residues. Germline V gene lookup returns CDR1 MNHEY and CDR2 SVGEGT. The trim removed 0 bases at V and 0 bases at J, leaving 1 base unmatched. CDR3 sequence reads: CASSYSTGGVNTEAFF. CDR3 DNA: TGTGCCAGCAGTTACTCGACAGGGGGCGTGAACACTGAAGCTTTCTTT.

The chain couples TRBV4-1 to TRBJ1-5; 8 bases are shared with TRBD1. This CDR3 contains 16 residues. Germline V gene lookup returns CDR1 MGHRA and CDR2 YSYEKL. With V trimmed by 1 base and J by 5 bases, 7 bases remained unmatched. CDR3 in DNA: TGCGCCAGCAGCCAAGTCCCGACAGGGGTGGATCAGCCCCAGCATTTT. Amino acid sequence: CASSQVPTGVDQPQHF.

The chain carries TRBV19 and TRBJ2-5; 8 bases agree with TRBD2. V gave up 5 bases and J gave up 4 bases; unmatched junction bases: 9. This CDR3 has 15 amino acids. CDR1 LNHDA and CDR2 SQIVND come from the germline V gene (reference sequence). For the CDR3, the DNA is TGTGCCAGTAGTCTCACCGGGGGGGCCGGAGAGACCCAGTACTTC. Amino acids: CASSLTGGAGETQYF. Based on the CDR3 plus reference TRBV19 and TRBJ2-5, the full variable domain is DGGITQSPKYLFRKEGQNVTLSCEQNLNHDAMYWYRQDPGQGLRLIYYSQIVNDFQKGDIAEGYSVSREKKESFPLTVTSAQKNPTAFYLCASSLTGGAGETQYFGPGTRLLVL.

The table lists this clone with many counts. V usage is TRBV3-1 (or the pseudogene TRBV3-2) and J usage is TRBJ2-7; 7 bases fit TRBD2. From germline, CDR1 is LGHDT and CDR2 YNNKEL (reference sequence). The CDR3 is 14 residues long. J was trimmed by 0 bases and V by 5 bases; bases with no gene match: 4. The DNA of the CDR3 is TGTGCCAGCAGCTTAGGGACTAACTCCTACGAGCAGTACTTC. Its translation is CASSLGTNSYEQYF.

The CDR3 coding sequence is TGTGCCACCTGGGGACGGGACACCTACGAGCAGTACTTC. Translated: CATWGRDTYEQYF. The chain has TRBV10-3 and TRBJ2-7, with D maybe TRBD1 (6 bases). The CDR3 loop spans 13 amino acids. Germline CDR1 reads ENHRY; CDR2 reads SYGVKD. V was clipped by 10 bases and J by 2 bases, with 15 bases between them.

The chain is built from TRBV5-5 and TRBJ2-1; TRBD1 might be the D (6 bases). The germline V gene encodes CDR1 SGHKS and CDR2 YYEKEE (reference sequence). Trimming removed 4 bases from V and 4 bases from J, with 12 bases in between. The CDR3 has 14 residues. The CDR3 DNA follows: TGTGCCAGCAGCATCCGGGACACTTACAATGAGCAGTTCTTC. It yields the protein CASSIRDTYNEQFF.

The chain links TRBV7-9 to TRBJ1-4, with D maybe TRBD1 (5 bases). The germline gives CDR1 SEHNR, CDR2 FQNEAQ (reference sequence). This CDR3 has 14 amino acids. V shed 4 bases and J shed 6 bases, with 12 bases lying between them. As DNA, the CDR3 is TGTGCCAGCAGCTCGGGAGGGGTCCATGAAAAACTGTTTTTT. As protein: CASSSGGVHEKLFF.

This clone is a singleton in its sample. V is TRBV10-3 and J is TRBJ2-7; 7 positions match TRBD1. Trimming cost V 4 bases and J 2 bases; bases outside gene matches: 2. The germline V gene encodes CDR1 ENHRY and CDR2 SYGVKD. This CDR3 region has 13 residues. CDR3 sequence reads: CAISGGTAYEQYF. The DNA of the CDR3 is TGTGCCATCAGTGGGGGGACAGCCTACGAGCAGTACTTC.

The chain carries TRBV3-1 (or the pseudogene TRBV3-2) and TRBJ1-1; 10 nucleotides match TRBD1. Trimming at V came to 0 bases and at J to 9 bases, leaving 10 bases not matched to a gene. Germline CDR1 is LGHDT and CDR2 is YNNKEL (reference sequence). This CDR3 contains 16 residues. CDR3 bases: TGTGCCAGCAGCCAAGAAATGAGGGACAGGGGTGCGAAAGCTTTCTTT. Translated, it gives CASSQEMRDRGAKAFF.

The chain links TRBV7-9 to TRBJ2-1; a possible D gene is TRBD1 (5 bases). The CDR3 has 15 residues. The V and J ends lost 2 bases and 5 bases respectively, with 13 bases between them. Germline V gene lookup returns CDR1 SEHNR and CDR2 FQNEAQ (reference sequence). In DNA, the CDR3 is TGTGCCAGCAGCTTACCCCGCCAGGGCAACAATGAGCAGTTCTTC. Its protein product is CASSLPRQGNNEQFF.

V and J are TRBV27 and TRBJ2-2, with D perhaps TRBD2 (7 bases). In germline, CDR1 is MNHEY, CDR2 SMNVEV (reference sequence). CDR3 size: 17 residues. The V and J ends lost 8 bases and 5 bases respectively, with 24 bases between them. CDR3 DNA: TGTGCCAGCCGACTAAATTTGGGGGGGCGAGGAACCGGGGAGCTGTTTTTT. Amino acid sequence: CASRLNLGGRGTGELFF.

The J gene is TRBJ2-5, the V gene TRBV5-4; TRBD2 aligns across 7 bases. The CDR3 spans 15 residues. Germline V gene data show CDR1 as SGHNT and CDR2 as YYREEE (reference sequence). The V segment lost 0 bases and the J segment 5 bases; nucleotides outside the gene matches: 7. The CDR3 DNA follows: TGTGCCAGCAGCTTGGACGGGCAGGGAGGGGAGACCCAGTACTTC. Translated: CASSLDGQGGETQYF.

This chain uses TRBV4-1 with TRBJ2-5; 16 nucleotides line up with TRBD2. The CDR3 is 19 amino acids. V was pared by 4 bases and J by 2 bases, with 10 bases of the junction left unmatched. Germline V gene lookup returns CDR1 MGHRA and CDR2 YSYEKL. The CDR3, as DNA: TGCGCCAGCAGCCGCCCCGGGACTAGCGGGGGGGCTCTTCAAGAGACCCAGTACTTC. Its translation is CASSRPGTSGGALQETQYF.

The rearrangement uses TRBV18 and TRBJ1-4; D not resolved. Germline V lookup: CDR1 KGHSH, CDR2 LQKENI. V dropped 2 bases and J dropped 11 bases, with 18 bases sitting between them. The CDR3 is 15 amino acids. CDR3 region: CASSPRTGAFGKLFF. In DNA, the CDR3 is TGTGCCAGCTCACCAAGGACGGGAGCCTTTGGGAAACTGTTTTTT.

J is TRBJ2-1 and V is TRBV30; 13 bases are shared with TRBD2. Germline V gene data show CDR1 as GTSNPN and CDR2 as SVGIG (reference sequence). J was trimmed by 4 bases and V by 3 bases; bases with no gene match: 6. The CDR3 length is 16 residues. As DNA, the CDR3 is TGTGCCTGGAGCCGAAGGACTAGCGGGGGATACAATGAGCAGTTCTTC. Amino acids: CAWSRRTSGGYNEQFF. Full variable domain (rest looked up from reference TRBV30 and TRBJ2-1): SQTIHQWPATLVQPVGSPLSLECTVEGTSNPNLYWYRQAAGRGLQLLFYSVGIGQISSEVPQNLSASRPQDRQFILSSKKLLLSDSGFYLCAWSRRTSGGYNEQFFGPGTRLTVL.

The chain links TRBV9 to TRBJ2-1; no clear D. Germline CDR1 reads SGDLS; CDR2 reads YYNGEE. V shed 0 bases and J shed 4 bases, with 5 bases lying between them. The length of the CDR3 is 13 residues. The CDR3 is CASSVGRYNEQFF. CDR3 in DNA: TGTGCCAGCAGCGTAGGGAGATACAATGAGCAGTTCTTC.

DNA for the CDR3: TGTGCCAGCCATGGCCGGCGGTGGGGCTACACCTTC. Protein product: CASHGRRWGYTF. The chain recombines TRBV6-5 with TRBJ1-2; no definite D call. Germline V gene lookup returns CDR1 MNHEY and CDR2 SVGAGI. This CDR3 comprises 12 residues. V lost 8 bases and J lost 8, with 15 bases in between.

This clone was counted a single time. The chain employs TRBV7-3 and TRBJ2-3; 9 bases are shared with TRBD2. CDR1 SGHTA and CDR2 FQGTGA come from the germline V gene. The CDR3 is made up of 16 amino acids. V was clipped by 5 bases and J by 2 bases; unmatched bases: 8. CDR3: CASSPLAGAVTDTQYF. As DNA, the CDR3 is TGTGCCAGCAGCCCCTTAGCGGGGGCCGTCACAGATACGCAGTATTTT.

The chain links TRBV19 to TRBJ1-1; 8 nucleotides line up with TRBD1. V shed 5 bases, J shed 4 bases, and the junction held 3 bases outside the gene matches. CDR3 length equals 13 residues. CDR1 is LNHDA, CDR2 SQIVND, per germline (reference sequence). The CDR3 reads CASSLQGVTEAFF. As DNA, the CDR3 is TGTGCCAGTAGTTTACAGGGGGTCACTGAAGCTTTCTTT.

With respect to this clone: The same CDR3 arises from other DNA sequences in this sample as well. The rearrangement uses TRBV7-8 and TRBJ1-1, with D possibly being TRBD1 (5 bases). The CDR3 spans 13 residues. Trimming took off 5 bases at V and 0 bases at J, with 7 bases between the two ends. CDR1 SGHVS and CDR2 FQNEAQ come from the germline V gene. The CDR3 region is CASSLTVNTEAFF. CDR3 DNA: TGTGCCAGCAGCCTGACAGTGAACACTGAAGCTTTCTTT.

This clone was observed a single time. V gene TRBV6-2 or TRBV6-3 combines with J gene TRBJ2-3; TRBD2 might be the D (6 bases). With 5 bases removed from V and 6 bases from J, the gap between germline ends came to 21 bases. CDR3 length: 16 residues. CDR1 and CDR2 from the germline V gene are MNHEY and SVGEGT. The CDR3 bases are TGTGCCAGCAGTCTACTACCGGGACTCCCGGTGGATACGCAGTATTTT. This gives the protein CASSLLPGLPVDTQYF.

This chain links TRBV28 with TRBJ2-3, with 8 bases aligning to TRBD2. V gave up 6 bases and J gave up 4 bases; unmatched junction bases: 9. The CDR3 is made up of 15 amino acids. The V gene's germline CDR1 is MDHEN and CDR2 SYDVKM. CDR3 region: CASSLVGGGPDTQYF. The CDR3 bases are TGTGCCAGCAGCCTAGTCGGGGGGGGCCCAGATACGCAGTATTTT.

V usage is TRBV19 and J usage is TRBJ2-2, with D possibly matching TRBD1 (6 bases). This CDR3 comprises 15 residues. Germline V gene data show CDR1 as LNHDA and CDR2 as SQIVND (reference sequence). The V end lost 4 bases, the J end lost 4 bases, and 13 bases lay between the germline ends. Here the CDR3 reads CASSKDSAGTGELFF. In nucleotides, the CDR3 is TGTGCCAGTAGTAAGGACAGTGCGGGCACCGGGGAGCTGTTTTTT.

The chain recombines TRBV4-2 with TRBJ1-6; no reliable D call. Trimming left V 0 bases short and J 7 bases short, with 10 bases between. The CDR3 has 15 residues. The germline CDR1 and CDR2 sequences are LGHNA and YNFKEQ. The DNA for the CDR3 is TGTGCCAGCAGCCAAGACTCGGGAGGGAATTCACCCCTCCACTTT. Its translation: CASSQDSGGNSPLHF.